The 5 T cell receptor beta chains presented below share a single source sample, sequenced in a study of cytomegalovirus exposure and HLA in healthy donors. This PCR relied on a set of 60 Vbeta primers and 13 Jbeta primers. Profiling relied on immunoSEQ multiplex PCR, and the TCRdb table lists in-frame clones only, not all of them. With about 55,000 clones in the sample, the ten largest clones hold around 10%. What was sequenced was PBMCs. These receptor sequences come from a man in his fifties or sixties in good health and CMV-seropositive.

The chain carries TRBV6-1 and TRBJ2-3, with 10 positions matching TRBD2. V lost 2 bases and J lost 5; bases outside the gene matches: 4. CDR1 MNHNS and CDR2 SASEGT come from the germline V gene. The CDR3 spans 15 residues. CDR3 sequence reads: CASSELAGGVDTQYF. The CDR3 region has the DNA TGTGCCAGCAGTGAATTAGCGGGAGGTGTAGATACGCAGTATTTT.

This chain joins TRBV7-9 and TRBJ2-6; maybe TRBD2 (5 bases). The CDR3 has 16 residues. The germline V gene encodes CDR1 SEHNR and CDR2 FQNEAQ (reference sequence). The V end was cut by 2 bases, the J end by 3 bases, with 11 bases between. CDR3 loop: CASSLTRGSGANVLTF. Written as DNA, the CDR3 is TGTGCCAGCAGCTTAACCCGGGGTAGTGGGGCCAACGTCCTGACTTTC.

The CDR3 DNA reads as TGTGCCAGCAGAAAGACAGGGGGCGAGGGTCAGCCCCAGCATTTT. It codes for CASRKTGGEGQPQHF. The V call is TRBV6-5, the J call TRBJ1-5; TRBD1 aligns across 10 bases. V dropped 6 bases and J dropped 6; count of bases not matched to a gene: 8. Germline CDR1 MNHEY, CDR2 SVGAGI. The CDR3 is 15 amino acids.

CDR3 DNA sequence: TGTGCCAGTAGTACACGACCCGGGACAGGGAACTATGGCTACACCTTC. This translates into CASSTRPGTGNYGYTF. V and J are TRBV19 and TRBJ1-2; 9 positions agree with TRBD1. Trimming at V came to 4 bases and at J to 2 bases, leaving 8 bases not matched to a gene. Germline V lookup: CDR1 LNHDA, CDR2 SQIVND (reference sequence). The CDR3 totals 16 residues.

The V and J genes are TRBV6-1 and TRBJ1-5; D call uncertain. The CDR3 is 17 amino acids. V lost 1 base and J 2 bases, leaving 15 bases between the germline ends. Germline-derived CDR1 and CDR2 are MNHNS and SASEGT. The CDR3 DNA follows: TGTGCCAGCAGTGAAGGAGTAAGGCGGGGTGGCAATCAGCCCCAGCATTTT. Its protein product is CASSEGVRRGGNQPQHF.